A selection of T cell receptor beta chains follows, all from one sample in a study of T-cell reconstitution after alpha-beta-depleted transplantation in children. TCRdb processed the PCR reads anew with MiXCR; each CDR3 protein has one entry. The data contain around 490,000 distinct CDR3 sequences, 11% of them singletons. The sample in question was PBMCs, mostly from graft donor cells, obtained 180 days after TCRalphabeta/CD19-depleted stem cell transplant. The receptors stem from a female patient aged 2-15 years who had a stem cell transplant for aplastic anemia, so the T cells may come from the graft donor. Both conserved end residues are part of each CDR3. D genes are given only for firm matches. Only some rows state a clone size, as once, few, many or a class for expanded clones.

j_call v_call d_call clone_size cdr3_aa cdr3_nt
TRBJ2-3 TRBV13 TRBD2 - CTRSLAPGGRPGNTDTQYF TGTACCCGCAGCTTAGCCCCGGGCGGGAGGCCAGGGAACACAGATACGCAGTATTTT
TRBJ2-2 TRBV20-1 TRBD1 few CSAPDRGPAGELFF TGCAGTGCCCCGGACAGGGGGCCGGCCGGGGAGCTGTTTTTT
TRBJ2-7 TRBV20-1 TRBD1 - CSGNSGQGTYEQYF TGCAGTGGGAATTCGGGACAGGGGACCTACGAGCAGTACTTC
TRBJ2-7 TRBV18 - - CASSPLKGQPSSYEQYF TGTGCCAGCTCACCTCTTAAAGGGCAGCCCAGCTCCTACGAGCAGTACTTC
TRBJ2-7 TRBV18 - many CASSPEYGEQYF TGTGCCAGCTCACCAGAGTACGGGGAGCAGTACTTC
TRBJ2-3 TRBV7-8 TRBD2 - CASRPAGGADTQYF TGTGCCAGCCGGCCAGCGGGAGGTGCAGATACGCAGTATTTT
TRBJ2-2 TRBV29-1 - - CSVPSVNTGELFF TGCAGCGTCCCTAGCGTAAACACCGGGGAGCTGTTTTTT
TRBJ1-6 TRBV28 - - CASSLWLQGASPLHF TGTGCCAGCAGTTTATGGTTACAGGGAGCCTCACCCCTCCACTTT
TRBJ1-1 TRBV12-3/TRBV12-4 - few CASSLLHPNTEAFF TGTGCCAGCAGTTTATTGCACCCGAACACTGAAGCTTTCTTT
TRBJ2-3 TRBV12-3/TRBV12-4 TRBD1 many CASSPSLGGAADTQYF TGTGCCAGCTCCCCCAGTCTAGGGGGCGCGGCAGATACGCAGTATTTT
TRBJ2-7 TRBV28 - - CASRNPGGGLSYEQYF TGTGCCAGCAGGAACCCAGGAGGGGGACTCTCCTACGAGCAGTACTTC
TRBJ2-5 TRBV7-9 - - CASNRAEWGTQYF TGTGCCAGCAACCGGGCGGAGTGGGGGACCCAGTACTTC
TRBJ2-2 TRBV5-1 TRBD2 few CASSLSAGELAGELFF TGCGCCAGCAGCTTGAGTGCGGGAGAGCTCGCCGGGGAGCTGTTTTTT
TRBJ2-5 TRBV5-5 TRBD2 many CASSLILAGGGLMETQYF TGTGCCAGCAGCTTGATTCTAGCGGGAGGGGGCTTGATGGAGACCCAGTACTTC
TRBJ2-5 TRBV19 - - CASSMPGPLKETQYF TGTGCCAGTAGTATGCCGGGACCGCTTAAAGAGACCCAGTACTTC
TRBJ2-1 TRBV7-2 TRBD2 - CASSIPGLATIDEQFF TGTGCCAGCAGCATCCCGGGACTAGCGACAATTGATGAGCAGTTCTTC
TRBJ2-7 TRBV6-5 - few CASSYSQLRQAARDYEQYF TGTGCCAGCAGTTACTCGCAGCTGAGACAGGCCGCGCGCGACTACGAGCAGTACTTC
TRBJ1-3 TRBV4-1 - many CASSPSPTGHSGNTIYF TGCGCCAGCAGCCCTAGTCCGACAGGCCACTCTGGAAACACCATATATTTT
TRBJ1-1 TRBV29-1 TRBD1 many CSGRDRGWTEAFF TGCAGCGGGAGGGACAGGGGGTGGACTGAAGCTTTCTTT
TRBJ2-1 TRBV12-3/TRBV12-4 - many CASSPPAGRNNEQFF TGTGCCAGCAGTCCCCCGGCAGGGAGGAACAATGAGCAGTTCTTC
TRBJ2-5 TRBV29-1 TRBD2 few CSANIREGRETQYF TGCAGCGCAAACATACGGGAGGGCCGGGAGACCCAGTACTTC
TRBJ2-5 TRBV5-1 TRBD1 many CASSLGPGTGEETQYF TGCGCCAGCAGCTTGGGACCCGGGACAGGGGAAGAGACCCAGTACTTC
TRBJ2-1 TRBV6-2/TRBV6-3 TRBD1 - CASSRATGAIHEQFF TGTGCCAGCTCCCGGGCGACAGGGGCCATCCATGAGCAGTTCTTC
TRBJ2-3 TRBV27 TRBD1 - CASSFRDRNTDTQYF TGTGCCAGCAGTTTCCGGGACAGAAACACAGATACGCAGTATTTT
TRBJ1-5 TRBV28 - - CASSPTKRTVVRGNQPQHF TGTGCCAGCAGCCCGACCAAGCGGACAGTTGTAAGAGGCAATCAGCCCCAGCATTTT
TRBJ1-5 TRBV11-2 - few CASSLVLGSGQPQHF TGTGCCAGCAGCTTAGTACTCGGGTCAGGGCAGCCCCAGCATTTT
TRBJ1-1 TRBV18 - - CASSLVFWGFAEAFF TGTGCCAGCTCACTTGTTTTTTGGGGCTTCGCTGAAGCTTTCTTT
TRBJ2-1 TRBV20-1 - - CSARGGNTYNEQFF TGCAGTGCTAGAGGGGGGAACACCTACAATGAGCAGTTCTTC
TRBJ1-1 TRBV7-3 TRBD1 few CASSPTERGTGGTEAFF TGTGCCAGCAGCCCAACCGAGCGAGGGACAGGGGGCACTGAAGCTTTCTTT
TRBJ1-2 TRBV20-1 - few CSAPRPGGYTF TGCAGTGCCCCTAGACCGGGTGGCTACACCTTC
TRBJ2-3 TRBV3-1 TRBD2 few CASSQGIRSGGTDTQYF TGTGCCAGCAGCCAAGGGATCCGAAGCGGGGGCACAGATACGCAGTATTTT
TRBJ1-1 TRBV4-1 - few CASSQDSTRPYSFLNTEAFF TGCGCCAGCAGCCAAGATTCTACCAGGCCCTATTCCTTTTTGAACACTGAAGCTTTCTTT
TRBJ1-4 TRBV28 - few CASSPLPGVSSEKLFF TGTGCCAGCAGTCCCCTACCAGGGGTCTCCAGTGAAAAACTGTTTTTT
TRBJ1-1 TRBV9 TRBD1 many CASRPDRAELGEAFF TGTGCCAGCAGGCCAGACAGGGCCGAGTTAGGTGAAGCTTTCTTT
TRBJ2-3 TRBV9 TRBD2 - CASSTGLADLLDTQYF TGTGCCAGCAGCACGGGACTAGCGGATCTCCTAGATACGCAGTATTTT
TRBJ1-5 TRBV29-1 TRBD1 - CSVMDRGQPQHF TGCAGCGTTATGGACAGGGGTCAGCCCCAGCATTTT
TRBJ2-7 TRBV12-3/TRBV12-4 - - CASRLWDYEQYF TGTGCCAGCAGGCTGTGGGACTACGAGCAGTACTTC